Given below is one T cell receptor beta chain in context. Losses at the gene ends were 3 bases for V and 10 bases for J; bases not matched to a gene: 4. CDR1 and CDR2 (germline): SGHRS, YFSETQ. The CDR3 length is 15 residues. The sample belongs to a study of T cell changes during pregnancy in multiple sclerosis. Generated by immunoSEQ multiplex PCR, the TCRdb table keeps only in-frame clones and is missing some. Found here are some 100,000 clones, around 92% of them singletons; the top ten hold approximately 2%. The material sequenced was peripheral blood, taken after pregnancy. The chain has TRBV5-1 and TRBJ2-1; 16 bases align to TRBD2. This sequence was found in a female donor with multiple sclerosis, enrolled in a pregnancy study. CDR3 sequence (DNA): TGCGCCAGCAGCTCGGAGGGACTAGCGGGAGGGGAGCAGTTCTTC. Translated: CASSSEGLAGGEQFF.